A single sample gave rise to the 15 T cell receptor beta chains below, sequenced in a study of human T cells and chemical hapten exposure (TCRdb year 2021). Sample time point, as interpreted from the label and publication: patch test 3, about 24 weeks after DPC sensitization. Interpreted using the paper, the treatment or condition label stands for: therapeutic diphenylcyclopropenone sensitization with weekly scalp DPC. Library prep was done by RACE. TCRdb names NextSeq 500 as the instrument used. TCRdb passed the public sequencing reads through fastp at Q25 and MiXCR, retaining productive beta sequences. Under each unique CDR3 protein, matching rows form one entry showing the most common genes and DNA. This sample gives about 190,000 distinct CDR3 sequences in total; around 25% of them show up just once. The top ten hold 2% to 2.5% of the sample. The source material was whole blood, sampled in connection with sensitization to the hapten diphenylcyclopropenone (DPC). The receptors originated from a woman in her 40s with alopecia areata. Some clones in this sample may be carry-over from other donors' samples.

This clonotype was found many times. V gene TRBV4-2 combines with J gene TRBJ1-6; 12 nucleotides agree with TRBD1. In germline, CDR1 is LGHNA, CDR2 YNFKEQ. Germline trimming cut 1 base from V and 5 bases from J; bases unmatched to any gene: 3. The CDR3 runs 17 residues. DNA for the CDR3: TGTGCCAGCAGCCAAGTCGGGACAGGGGGCGATAATTCACCCCTCCACTTT. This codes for CASSQVGTGGDNSPLHF.

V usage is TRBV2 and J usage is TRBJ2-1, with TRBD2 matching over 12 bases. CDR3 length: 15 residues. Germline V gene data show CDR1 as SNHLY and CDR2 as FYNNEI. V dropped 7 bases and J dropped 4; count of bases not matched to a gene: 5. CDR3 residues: CASKLAGGQYNEQFF. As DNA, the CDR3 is TGTGCCAGCAAACTAGCGGGAGGACAATACAATGAGCAGTTCTTC.

The CDR3 nucleotides are TGTGCCAGCAGCATCCAGACAGACTCCTACGAGCAGTACTTC. Translation gives CASSIQTDSYEQYF. The chain has TRBV5-5 and TRBJ2-7; possibly TRBD1 for D (5 bases). This CDR3 comprises 14 residues. Trimming took off 4 bases at V and 0 bases at J, with 11 bases between the two ends. CDR1 is SGHKS, CDR2 YYEKEE, per germline (reference sequence).

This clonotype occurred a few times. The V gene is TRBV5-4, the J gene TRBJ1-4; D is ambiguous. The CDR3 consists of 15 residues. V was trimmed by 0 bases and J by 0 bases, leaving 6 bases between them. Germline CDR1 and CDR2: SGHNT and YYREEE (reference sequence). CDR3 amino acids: CASSLGAATNEKLFF. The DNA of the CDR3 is TGTGCCAGCAGCTTGGGGGCGGCAACTAATGAAAAACTGTTTTTT.

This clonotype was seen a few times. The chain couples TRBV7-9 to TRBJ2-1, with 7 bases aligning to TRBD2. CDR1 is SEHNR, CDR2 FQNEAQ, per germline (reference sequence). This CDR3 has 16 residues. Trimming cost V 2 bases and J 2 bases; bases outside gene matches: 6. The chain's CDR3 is CASSLHASGTYNEQFF. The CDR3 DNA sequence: TGTGCCAGCAGCTTACACGCTAGCGGTACCTACAATGAGCAGTTCTTC.

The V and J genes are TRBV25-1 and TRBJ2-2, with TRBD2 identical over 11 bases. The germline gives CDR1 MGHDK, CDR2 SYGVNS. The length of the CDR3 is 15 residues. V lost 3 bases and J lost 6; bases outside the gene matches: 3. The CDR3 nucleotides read TGTGCCAGCAGTGAGGGACTAGCGGCATCCGGGGAGCTGTTTTTT. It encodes CASSEGLAASGELFF.

The CDR3 spells CASRANPKTYEQYF. The CDR3 coding sequence is TGTGCCAGCAGGGCAAACCCGAAAACCTACGAGCAGTACTTC. The chain recombines TRBV3-1 with TRBJ2-7; no definite D call. In germline, CDR1 is LGHDT, CDR2 YNNKEL (reference sequence). Trimming took off 6 bases at V and 2 bases at J, with 14 bases between the two ends. This CDR3 has 14 residues.

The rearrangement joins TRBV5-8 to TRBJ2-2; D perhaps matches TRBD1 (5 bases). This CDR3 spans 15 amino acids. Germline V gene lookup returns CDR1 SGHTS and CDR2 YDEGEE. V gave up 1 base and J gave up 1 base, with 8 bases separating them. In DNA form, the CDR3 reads TGTGCCAGCAGCTTGCAGGGTCTGAACACCGGGGAGCTGTTTTTT. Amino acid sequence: CASSLQGLNTGELFF.

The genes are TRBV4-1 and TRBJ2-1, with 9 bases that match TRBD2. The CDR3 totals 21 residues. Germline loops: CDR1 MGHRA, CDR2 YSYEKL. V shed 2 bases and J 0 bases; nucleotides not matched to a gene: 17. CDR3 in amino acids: CASSQNPLSGRPSSSYNEQFF. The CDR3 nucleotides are TGCGCCAGCAGCCAAAACCCCCTCAGCGGGAGGCCATCTAGCTCCTACAATGAGCAGTTCTTC.

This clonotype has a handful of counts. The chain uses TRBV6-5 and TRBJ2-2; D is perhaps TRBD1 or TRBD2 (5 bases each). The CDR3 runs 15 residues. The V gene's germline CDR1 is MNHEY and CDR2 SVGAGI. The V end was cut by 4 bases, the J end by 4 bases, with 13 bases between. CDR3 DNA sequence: TGTGCCAGCAGTTTCGGGACGGCTAGCACCGGGGAGCTGTTTTTT. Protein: CASSFGTASTGELFF.

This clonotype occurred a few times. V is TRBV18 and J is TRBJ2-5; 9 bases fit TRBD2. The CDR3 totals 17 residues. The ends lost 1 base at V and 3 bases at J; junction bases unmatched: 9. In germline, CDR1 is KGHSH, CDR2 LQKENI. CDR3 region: CASSPRLADPSEETQYF. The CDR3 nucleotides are TGTGCCAGCTCACCACGACTAGCGGACCCTAGTGAAGAGACCCAGTACTTC.

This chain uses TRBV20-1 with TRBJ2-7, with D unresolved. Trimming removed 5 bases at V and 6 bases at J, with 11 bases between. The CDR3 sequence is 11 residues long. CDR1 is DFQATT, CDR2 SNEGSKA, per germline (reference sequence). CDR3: CSAQALGEQYF. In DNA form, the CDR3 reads TGCAGTGCTCAAGCTCTCGGCGAGCAGTACTTC.

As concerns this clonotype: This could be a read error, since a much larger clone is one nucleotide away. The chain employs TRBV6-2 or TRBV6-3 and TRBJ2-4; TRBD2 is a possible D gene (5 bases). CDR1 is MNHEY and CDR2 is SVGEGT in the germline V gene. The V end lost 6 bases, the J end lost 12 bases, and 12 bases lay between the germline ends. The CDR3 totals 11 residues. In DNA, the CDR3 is TGTGCCAGCAGGCAACGAGCGGATCAGTACTTC. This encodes CASRQRADQYF.

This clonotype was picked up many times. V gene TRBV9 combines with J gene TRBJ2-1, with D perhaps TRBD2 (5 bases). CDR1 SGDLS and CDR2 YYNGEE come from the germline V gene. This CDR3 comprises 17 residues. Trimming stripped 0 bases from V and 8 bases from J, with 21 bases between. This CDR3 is CASSVGIVVGLHDEQFF. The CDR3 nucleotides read TGTGCCAGCAGCGTAGGGATTGTGGTAGGACTGCACGATGAGCAGTTCTTC.

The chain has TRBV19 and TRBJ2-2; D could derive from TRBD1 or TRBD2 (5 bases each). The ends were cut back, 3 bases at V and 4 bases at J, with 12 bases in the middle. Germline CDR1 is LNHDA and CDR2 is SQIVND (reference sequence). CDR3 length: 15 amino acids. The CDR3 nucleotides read TGTGCCAGTAGTATTCTGGGGACGGTCACCGGGGAGCTGTTTTTT. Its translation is CASSILGTVTGELFF.